The entry below describes one T cell receptor (beta chain). In this sample, this clone turned up once. The antigen it recognizes is unknown. No base-level quality is on record; no much larger clone is a single base apart. The CDR3 has 16 amino acids, counting the end cysteine and phenylalanine. Only the CDR3 DNA is retained, 48 bases long and in frame from the first base. The junction shows trimming of 0 bases on V and 0 bases on J, plus 8 bases between the germline ends. According to the germline V gene (reference sequence), CDR1 reads MNHEY and CDR2 reads SMNVEV. The library came from the immunoSEQ multiplex PCR assay. As for the original processing: A statistical classification framework was built to diagnose cytomegalovirus status from the catalog of TCR beta chain sequences. TCRdb holds this immuneACCESS table with in-frame rearrangements only. Some clones are missing; in checked studies, unresolved V genes explain under half, and the rest has no known cause. From that table come the V and J calls and clone size; the DNA was used to work out D and trimming. The sample table lists roughly 140,000 clones, around 87% of them with a count of one. Roughly 9% of the sample is taken by the ten largest.

These data come from a study of cytomegalovirus exposure and HLA in healthy donors (dated by TCRdb to 2016 to 2017). Describing the broader study: According to a later analysis, the 100 to 150 validation repertoires were produced on the same platform as the approximately 620 repertoires of the first cohort. To predict cytomegalovirus infection status, the study brought together high-throughput TCR immunosequencing, statistical association of individual TCRs with disease status, and machine learning. Besides the first cohort of around 670 subjects, a separate validation cohort made up of some 110 different subjects was used. The study aimed to test whether signatures of past pathogen exposure could be identified by cataloging public T cell receptors.

The donors belonged to the validation cohort of about 130 subjects, which was separate from the roughly 700-subject first cohort. Results and caveats for the whole study, not just this receptor: Most TCR sequences were observed very rarely across donors, whereas some public TCRs were present in many individuals. A total of roughly 160 TCR beta chains were listed by the study as associated with cytomegalovirus. The classifier was reported to diagnose cytomegalovirus status with high specificity and sensitivity in both the original cohort and the validation cohort. The authors suggested that the approach could potentially be extended to other disease states and immunological phenotypes. A later analysis lacked HLA typing for the validation cohort, so it scored co-occurrence in that cohort across all 110 or so repertoires. In vitro tests confirmed that a few of the cytomegalovirus-associated TCR beta chains recognize cytomegalovirus antigens. A later analysis found that TCRs clustered in the first cohort also tended to co-occur in the roughly 110 validation repertoires, with 94% of cluster scores above 0.

The chain couples TRBV27 to TRBJ1-4, with the D gene not confidently named. Sequenced sample: PBMCs. The source is a man younger than 35 in good health and CMV-seropositive. The CDR3 here reads CASSLSNGATNEKLFF. The DNA is TGTGCCAGCAGTTTATCGAACGGTGCAACTAATGAAAAACTGTTTTTT.